The 15 T cell receptor beta chains reported below all come from one sample, sequenced in a study of cytomegalovirus exposure and HLA in healthy donors. PCR was performed using 60 Vbeta and 13 Jbeta primers. Profiled with immunoSEQ multiplex PCR; TCRdb holds only in-frame clones, not every one. This table holds under 150,000 clones, approximately 80% found once. The sample comprised PBMCs. The source is a man in his late teens or twenties in good health and CMV-seronegative.

The rearrangement joins TRBV18 to TRBJ2-5; possibly TRBD1 for D (6 bases). The end of the DNA aligns better with TRBJ2-7, so the J call may be wrong. In germline, CDR1 is KGHSH, CDR2 LQKENI. The CDR3 runs 15 residues. The CDR3 reads CASSPQGQSTYEQYF. The CDR3 region has the DNA TGTGCCAGCTCACCACAAGGACAGTCAACTTACGAGCAGTACTTC.

The CDR3 DNA is TGTGCCAGCAGCTTATCGCTAGCGAATCACGAGCAGTACTTC. Its protein is CASSLSLANHEQYF. The genes are TRBV7-9 and TRBJ2-7, with a tentative D call TRBD2 (6 bases). V lost 2 bases and J 5 bases, leaving 13 bases between the germline ends. Germline lookup yields CDR1 SEHNR and CDR2 FQNEAQ (reference sequence). The CDR3 sequence is 14 residues long.

CDR3: CASSLASLASEQYF. In DNA, the CDR3 is TGTGCCAGCAGCTTGGCCAGCCTAGCTTCCGAGCAGTACTTC. The genes are TRBV5-6 and TRBJ2-7; D perhaps matches TRBD2 (5 bases). V dropped 0 bases and J dropped 6 bases, with 13 bases sitting between them. The CDR3 is made up of 14 amino acids. Per the germline V gene, CDR1 is SGHDT and CDR2 is YYEEEE.

To note about this clone: A junction end diverges from the germline sequence, so it may reflect a read error. The J gene is TRBJ1-2, the V gene TRBV6-1; TRBD1 aligns across 9 bases. Germline V lookup: CDR1 MNHNS, CDR2 SASEGT. CDR3 length equals 15 residues. The CDR3 sequence is CVSSEGTGPPYGYTF. In DNA, the CDR3 is TGTGTCAGCAGTGAAGGGACAGGGCCCCCCTATGGCTACACCTTC.

The chain combines TRBV18 with TRBJ2-1; 15 bases fit TRBD2. The germline V gene has CDR1 KGHSH and CDR2 LQKENI. The CDR3 totals 19 residues. Unmatched junction bases numbered 9, after V lost 3 bases and J lost 3 bases. CDR3 DNA sequence: TGTGCCAGCTCACCGTCCGGACTAGCGGGGGGGCGGGGCTACAATGAGCAGTTCTTC. It codes for CASSPSGLAGGRGYNEQFF.

This clone was recorded only once. The rearrangement links TRBV7-2 to TRBJ2-1; D is undetermined. Germline V gives CDR1 SGHTA, CDR2 FQGNSA. This CDR3 contains 15 residues. V lost 3 bases and J lost 0, with 9 bases in between. CDR3 residues: CASSLHLSSYNEQFF. For the CDR3, the DNA is TGTGCCAGCAGCTTGCACCTAAGCTCCTACAATGAGCAGTTCTTC.

This clone turned up a few times. This sequence joins TRBV15 and TRBJ1-1; 7 positions agree with TRBD1. Trimming cost V 6 bases and J 4 bases; bases outside gene matches: 11. CDR3 length: 15 residues. Germline-derived CDR1 and CDR2 are LNHNV and YYDKDF (reference sequence). CDR3 sequence: CATSRQGDGSTEAFF. The CDR3 coding sequence is TGTGCCACCAGTAGACAGGGTGACGGCTCCACTGAAGCTTTCTTT.

The rearrangement uses TRBV5-6 and TRBJ1-5; a weak D match, TRBD1 (5 bases). CDR1 SGHDT and CDR2 YYEEEE come from the germline V gene. This CDR3 comprises 15 residues. Trimming shortened V by 0 bases and J by 5 bases, and 12 bases separated the two germline ends. The CDR3 loop reads CASSLGQSADQPQHF. The CDR3 nucleotides read TGTGCCAGCAGCTTGGGACAGTCTGCCGATCAGCCCCAGCATTTT.

V gene TRBV19 combines with J gene TRBJ1-6, with D perhaps TRBD1 (5 bases). V was trimmed by 5 bases and J by 7 bases, leaving 12 bases between them. The length of the CDR3 is 14 residues. Germline-derived CDR1 and CDR2 are LNHDA and SQIVND (reference sequence). CDR3 in DNA: TGTGCCAGTAGTGAAGGACGACAGAATTCACCCCTCCACTTT. Translating gives CASSEGRQNSPLHF.

The chain recombines TRBV27 with TRBJ2-7; 11 bases align to TRBD2. Germline-derived CDR1 and CDR2 are MNHEY and SMNVEV (reference sequence). V lost 4 bases, J lost 7 bases, and 12 bases stayed unmatched. The CDR3 consists of 16 residues. CDR3 bases: TGTGCCAGCAGTTCGGGACTAGCGGCACCCCACTGGGAGCAGTACTTC. Amino acids: CASSSGLAAPHWEQYF.

V and J are TRBV7-9 and TRBJ2-1, with 10 bases lining up with TRBD2. In germline, CDR1 is SEHNR, CDR2 FQNEAQ (reference sequence). V was clipped by 1 base and J by 9 bases; unmatched bases: 12. This CDR3 is 17 amino acids long. As DNA, the CDR3 is TGTGCCAGCAGCTTAGGAGGGCTAGCGGGAGAGGTTTTTGAGCAGTTCTTC. It yields the protein CASSLGGLAGEVFEQFF.

J is TRBJ1-5 and V is TRBV15, with unresolved D. Germline CDR1 reads LNHNV; CDR2 reads YYDKDF (reference sequence). The germline V and J ends were trimmed by 8 bases and 0 bases, with 8 bases remaining between them. This CDR3 is 13 amino acids long. The CDR3 nucleotides read TGTGCCACCGCAATCTATAGCAATCAGCCCCAGCATTTT. As protein: CATAIYSNQPQHF.

The chain couples TRBV5-1 to TRBJ2-1, with 10 bases matching TRBD1. This CDR3 has 16 residues. V lost 5 bases and J lost 3; bases outside the gene matches: 8. Germline V gene sequence: CDR1 SGHRS, CDR2 YFSETQ. This chain's CDR3 is CASRPPGTGDYNEQFF. DNA for the CDR3: TGCGCCAGCAGGCCCCCCGGGACAGGGGACTACAATGAGCAGTTCTTC.

The chain links TRBV9 to TRBJ1-1; the D gene is possibly TRBD1 (5 bases). The CDR3 is 15 amino acids. In germline, CDR1 is SGDLS, CDR2 YYNGEE. With 6 bases removed from V and 0 bases from J, the gap between germline ends came to 15 bases. The CDR3 DNA sequence: TGTGCCAGCACCGGGCAGGGCACTATGAACACTGAAGCTTTCTTT. Protein sequence: CASTGQGTMNTEAFF.

The chain carries TRBV30 and TRBJ2-5, with a tentative D call TRBD1 (5 bases). The germline gives CDR1 GTSNPN, CDR2 SVGIG (reference sequence). The CDR3 sequence is 13 residues long. V lost 3 bases and J lost 1, with 9 bases in between. CDR3 amino acids: CAWSGQGQETQYF. The CDR3, as DNA: TGTGCCTGGAGCGGGCAGGGCCAAGAGACCCAGTACTTC.